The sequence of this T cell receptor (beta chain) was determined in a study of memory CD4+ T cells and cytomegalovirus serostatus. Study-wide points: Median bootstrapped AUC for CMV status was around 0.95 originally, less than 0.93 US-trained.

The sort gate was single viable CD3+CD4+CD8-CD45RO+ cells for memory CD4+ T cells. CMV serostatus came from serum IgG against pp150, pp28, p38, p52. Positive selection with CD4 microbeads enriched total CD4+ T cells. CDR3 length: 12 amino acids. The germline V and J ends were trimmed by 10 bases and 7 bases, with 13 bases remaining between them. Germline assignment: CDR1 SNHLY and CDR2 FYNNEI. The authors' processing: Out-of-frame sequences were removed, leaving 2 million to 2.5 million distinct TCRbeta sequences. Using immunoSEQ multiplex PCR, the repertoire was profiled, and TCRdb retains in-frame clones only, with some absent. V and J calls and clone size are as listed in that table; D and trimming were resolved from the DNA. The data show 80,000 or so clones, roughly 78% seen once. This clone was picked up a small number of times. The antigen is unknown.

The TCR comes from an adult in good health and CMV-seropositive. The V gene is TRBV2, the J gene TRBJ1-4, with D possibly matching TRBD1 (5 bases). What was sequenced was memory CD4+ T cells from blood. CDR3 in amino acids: CATGTGPEKLFF. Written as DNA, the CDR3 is TGTGCCACCGGGACTGGTCCTGAAAAACTGTTTTTT.